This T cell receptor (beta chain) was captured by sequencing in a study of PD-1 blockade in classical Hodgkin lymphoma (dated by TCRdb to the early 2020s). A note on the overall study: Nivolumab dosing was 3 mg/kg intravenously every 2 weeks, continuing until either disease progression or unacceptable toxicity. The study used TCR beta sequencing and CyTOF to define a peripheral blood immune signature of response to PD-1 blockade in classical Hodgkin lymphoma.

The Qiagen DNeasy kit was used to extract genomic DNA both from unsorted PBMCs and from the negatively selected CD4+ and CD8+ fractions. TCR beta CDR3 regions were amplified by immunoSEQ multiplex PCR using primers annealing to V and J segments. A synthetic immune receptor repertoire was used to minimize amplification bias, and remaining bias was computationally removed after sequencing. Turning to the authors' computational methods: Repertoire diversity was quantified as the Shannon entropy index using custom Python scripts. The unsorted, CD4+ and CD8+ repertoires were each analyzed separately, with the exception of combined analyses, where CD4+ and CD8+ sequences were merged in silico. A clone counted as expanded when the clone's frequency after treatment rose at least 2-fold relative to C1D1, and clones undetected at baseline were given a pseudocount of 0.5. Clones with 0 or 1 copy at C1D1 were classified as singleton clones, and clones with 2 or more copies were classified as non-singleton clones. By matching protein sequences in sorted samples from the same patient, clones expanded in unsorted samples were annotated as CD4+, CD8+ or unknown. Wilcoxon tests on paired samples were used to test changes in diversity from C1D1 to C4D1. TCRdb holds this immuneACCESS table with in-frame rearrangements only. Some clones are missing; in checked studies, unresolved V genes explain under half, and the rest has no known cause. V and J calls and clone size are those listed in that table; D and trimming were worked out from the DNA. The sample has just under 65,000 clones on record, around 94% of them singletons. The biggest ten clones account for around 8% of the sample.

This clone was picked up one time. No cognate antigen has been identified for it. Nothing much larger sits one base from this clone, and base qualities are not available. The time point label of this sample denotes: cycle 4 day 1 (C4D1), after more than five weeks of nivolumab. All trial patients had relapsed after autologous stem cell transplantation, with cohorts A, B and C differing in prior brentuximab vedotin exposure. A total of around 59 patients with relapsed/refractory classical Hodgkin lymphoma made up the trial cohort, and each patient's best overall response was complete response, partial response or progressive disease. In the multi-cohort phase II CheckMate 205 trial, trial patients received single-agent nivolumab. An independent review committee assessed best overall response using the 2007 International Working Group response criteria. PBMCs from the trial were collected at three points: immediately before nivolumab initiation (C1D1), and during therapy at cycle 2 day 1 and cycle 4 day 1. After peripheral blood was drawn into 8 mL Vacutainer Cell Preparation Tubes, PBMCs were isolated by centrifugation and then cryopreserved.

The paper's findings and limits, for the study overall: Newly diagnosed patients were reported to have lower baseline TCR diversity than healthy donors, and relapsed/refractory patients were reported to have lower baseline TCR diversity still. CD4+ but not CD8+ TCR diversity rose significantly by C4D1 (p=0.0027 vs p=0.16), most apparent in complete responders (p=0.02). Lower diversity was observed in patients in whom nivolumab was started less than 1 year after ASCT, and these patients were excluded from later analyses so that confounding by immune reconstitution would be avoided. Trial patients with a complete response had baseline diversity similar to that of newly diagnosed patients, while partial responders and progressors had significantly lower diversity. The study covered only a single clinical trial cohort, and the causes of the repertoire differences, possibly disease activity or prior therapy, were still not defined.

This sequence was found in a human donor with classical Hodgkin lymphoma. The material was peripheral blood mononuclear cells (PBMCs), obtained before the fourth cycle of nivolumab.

The CDR3 region reads CASSPTSQGLNEQFF. The DNA is as follows: TGTGCCAGCAGTCCGACTAGCCAAGGACTCAATGAGCAGTTCTTC. The sequence is built from TRBV5-4 and TRBJ2-1, and 7 bases in between align with TRBD2. CDR1 is given as SGHNT and CDR2 as YYREEE, both from the germline V gene (reference sequence). Taken from cysteine to phenylalanine, the CDR3 has 15 residues. The sequence is cut down to CDR3 DNA, 45 bases in frame from base 1. V ends up 5 bases short and J 6 bases short, with an unmatched junction base count of 11.